Listed here are 19 T cell receptor beta chains from one sample, sequenced in a study of OX40 agonist ivuxolimab in advanced cancers. Only in-frame clones appear in the TCRdb table, and some are missing; sequencing was by immunoSEQ multiplex PCR. This sample has approximately 89,000 clones, with 88% found just once. Source: CD4+ or CD8+ T cells sorted from blood, taken in a trial of the OX40 agonist ivuxolimab. All receptors derive from an adult with an advanced solid tumor such as melanoma, head and neck, liver or kidney cancer.

V and J are TRBV14 and TRBJ1-2, with a weak D call TRBD1 (5 bases). The germline CDR1 and CDR2 sequences are SGHDN and FVKESK. CDR3 length equals 16 residues. V was shortened by 6 bases and J by 5 bases, with 22 bases between the two germline ends. In nucleotides, the CDR3 is TGTGCCAGCAGTGAGCAGGGTTCATTCGTCGGGTATGGCTACACCTTC. Translated: CASSEQGSFVGYGYTF.

The chain couples TRBV7-6 to TRBJ2-7; tentatively, D is TRBD1 (6 bases). Germline values: CDR1 SGHVS, CDR2 FNYEAQ. Trimming removed 5 bases at V and 3 bases at J, with 17 bases between. CDR3 length: 15 residues. The CDR3 region has the DNA TGTGCCAGCAGCCCAACGACAGGTTCCGTCTACGAGCAGTACTTC. This codes for CASSPTTGSVYEQYF. Supplemented by reference TRBV7-6 and TRBJ2-7, the full variable domain reads GAGVSQSPRYKVTKRGQDVALRCDPISGHVSLYWYRQALGQGPEFLTYFNYEAQQDKSGLPNDRFSAERPEGSISTLTIQRTEQRDSAMYRCASSPTTGSVYEQYFGPGTRLTVT.

V gene TRBV11-3 combines with J gene TRBJ1-1; D unresolved. Germline assignment: CDR1 SGHNT and CDR2 YENEEA. Trimming stripped 2 bases from V and 5 bases from J, with 9 bases between. The CDR3 contains 13 residues. The CDR3 protein is CASSLFYETEAFF. The CDR3 DNA sequence: TGTGCCAGCAGCTTATTTTACGAAACTGAAGCTTTCTTT.

This clone showed up just once. The chain employs TRBV27 and TRBJ2-2; no definite D call. The CDR3 is 14 amino acids. The germline CDR1 and CDR2 sequences are MNHEY and SMNVEV (reference sequence). V lost 6 bases to trimming and J lost 0 bases, with 8 bases between them. CDR3 in DNA: TGTGCCAGCAGCCCGACAACGAACACCGGGGAGCTGTTTTTT. It is translated as CASSPTTNTGELFF.

The chain is built from TRBV12-2 and TRBJ2-1; no DNA check was done on the table's D call, TRBD2. TRBV12-2 constitutes a pseudogene. This CDR3 spans 16 amino acids. This CDR3 reads CASRLEGGTRFNEQFF. The DNA for the CDR3 is TGTGCAAGTCGCTTAGAGGGGGGGACTAGGTTCAATGAGCAGTTCTTC.

The CDR3 nucleotides are TGTGCCAGCAGTTTGTGGGAGGTCAATGAGCAGTTCTTC. Translated, it gives CASSLWEVNEQFF. The chain recombines TRBV28 with TRBJ2-1, with a possible D match to TRBD2 (6 bases). Germline-derived CDR1 and CDR2 are MDHEN and SYDVKM. V dropped 3 bases and J dropped 6 bases, with 9 bases sitting between them. There are 13 residues in the CDR3.

The chain combines TRBV28 with TRBJ1-5; TRBD1 agrees at 11 bases. CDR1 is MDHEN, CDR2 SYDVKM, per germline. Trimming removed 5 bases from V and 1 base from J; junction bases left unmatched: 7. CDR3 length: 17 amino acids. CDR3 sequence reads: CASSPPGQGVSNQPQHF. For the CDR3, the DNA is TGTGCCAGCAGTCCACCGGGACAGGGGGTGAGCAATCAGCCCCAGCATTTT.

The chain recombines TRBV27 with TRBJ2-1, with 7 bases fitting TRBD1. This CDR3 contains 16 residues. After removal of 1 base from V and 0 bases from J, the junction contained 3 bases not matched to a gene. Germline V CDR1 and CDR2: MNHEY, SMNVEV (reference sequence). In nucleotides, the CDR3 is TGTGCCAGCAGTTTATTCGCAGGGGGCTCCTACAATGAGCAGTTCTTC. Translated, it gives CASSLFAGGSYNEQFF.

The chain carries TRBV30 and TRBJ1-4; D gene uncertain. Trimming cost V 0 bases and J 10 bases, with 15 bases left between them. The length of the CDR3 is 14 residues. Germline CDR1 is GTSNPN and CDR2 is SVGIG (reference sequence). CDR3 region: CAWSVGIDSGKLFF. The CDR3 nucleotides read TGTGCCTGGAGTGTAGGAATTGATTCGGGAAAACTGTTTTTT.

This sequence joins TRBV30 and TRBJ2-1, with 11 bases that match TRBD2. CDR3 length: 15 residues. The V segment lost 2 bases and the J segment 2 bases; nucleotides outside the gene matches: 2. The germline V gene has CDR1 GTSNPN and CDR2 SVGIG (reference sequence). CDR3: CAWSTSGSAYNEQFF. CDR3 DNA: TGTGCCTGGAGTACTAGCGGGAGTGCCTACAATGAGCAGTTCTTC.

V gene TRBV6-5 combines with J gene TRBJ2-5; either TRBD1 or TRBD2 may supply D (5 bases each). This CDR3 has 15 residues. CDR1 is MNHEY and CDR2 is SVGAGI in the germline V gene. V was cut by 5 bases and J by 4 bases, with 17 bases left in between. CDR3 sequence reads: CASSRKPGPTETQYF. For the CDR3, the DNA is TGTGCCAGCAGTCGAAAGCCGGGGCCGACAGAGACCCAGTACTTC.

V and J are TRBV18 and TRBJ2-1; D gene uncertain. Trimming stripped 0 bases from V and 5 bases from J, with 14 bases between. The CDR3 is 16 residues long. CDR1 is KGHSH, CDR2 LQKENI, per germline. CDR3 sequence: CASSPPQGISHNEQFF. In DNA form, the CDR3 reads TGTGCCAGCTCACCACCCCAAGGGATTAGCCACAATGAGCAGTTCTTC. Drawing the rest from reference TRBV18 and TRBJ2-1, the complete variable domain is NAGVMQNPRHLVRRRGQEARLRCSPMKGHSHVYWYRQLPEEGLKFMVYLQKENIIDESGMPKERFSAEFPKEGPSILRIQQVVRGDSAAYFCASSPPQGISHNEQFFGPGTRLTVL.

The chain links TRBV4-2 to TRBJ2-6, with D perhaps TRBD2 (5 bases). V lost 1 base and J lost 3, with 7 bases in between. Germline loops: CDR1 LGHNA, CDR2 YNFKEQ. The CDR3 runs to 15 residues. The CDR3 DNA follows: TGTGCCAGCAGCCAAGCACGGGATGGGGCCAACGTCCTGACTTTC. Translated, it gives CASSQARDGANVLTF.

The chain carries TRBV4-3 and TRBJ2-1; 10 bases are a match to TRBD2. The CDR3 runs to 16 residues. Germline values: CDR1 LGHNA, CDR2 YSLEER. V was pared by 3 bases and J by 0 bases, with 2 bases of the junction left unmatched. CDR3 residues: CASSQIAGGSYNEQFF. CDR3 bases: TGCGCCAGCAGCCAGATAGCGGGAGGCTCCTACAATGAGCAGTTCTTC.

The gene calls are TRBV28 and TRBJ1-5; D unclear. The germline V and J ends were trimmed by 2 bases and 2 bases, with 10 bases remaining between them. In germline, CDR1 is MDHEN, CDR2 SYDVKM. The length of the CDR3 is 15 residues. The CDR3 loop reads CASSLPGPGNQPQHF. The DNA for the CDR3 is TGTGCCAGCAGTTTACCTGGGCCGGGCAATCAGCCCCAGCATTTT. The whole variable domain, remainder taken from reference TRBV28 and TRBJ1-5, is DVKVTQSSRYLVKRTGEKVFLECVQDMDHENMFWYRQDPGLGLRLIYFSYDVKMKEKGDIPEGYSVSREKKERFSLILESASTNQTSMYLCASSLPGPGNQPQHFGDGTRLSIL.

This clone was counted a single time. V is TRBV7-9 and J is TRBJ1-2; D unclear. Germline CDR1 SEHNR, CDR2 FQNEAQ (reference sequence). The length of the CDR3 is 12 residues. Trimming left V 1 base short and J 7 bases short, with 7 bases between. The CDR3 reads CASSLEVFGYTF. In nucleotides, the CDR3 is TGTGCCAGCAGCTTAGAAGTGTTTGGCTACACCTTC. Variable domain in full (rest from reference TRBV7-9 and TRBJ1-2): DTGVSQNPRHKITKRGQNVTFRCDPISEHNRLYWYRQTLGQGPEFLTYFQNEAQLEKSRLLSDRFSAERPKGSFSTLEIQRTEQGDSAMYLCASSLEVFGYTFGSGTRLTVV.

The J gene is TRBJ1-1, the V gene TRBV7-2; D unresolved. Germline values: CDR1 SGHTA, CDR2 FQGNSA. V lost 3 bases and J lost 5, with 13 bases in between. This CDR3 region has 14 residues. DNA for the CDR3: TGTGCCAGCAGCTTGCCCGGACGGTGGACTGAAGCTTTCTTT. Its protein is CASSLPGRWTEAFF.

In this sample, this clone turned up a few times. This chain uses TRBV7-6 with TRBJ2-6; D is perhaps TRBD2 (7 bases). The CDR3 extends over 18 amino acids. The V gene's germline CDR1 is SGHVS and CDR2 FNYEAQ. Between the trimmed V and J ends, which lost 2 bases and 1 base, there was a span of 15 bases. Written as DNA, the CDR3 is TGTGCCAGCAGCTTAAATCCAGGGGAGGGTTCTGGGGCCAACGTCCTGACTTTC. Protein product: CASSLNPGEGSGANVLTF.

With regard to this clone: This may arise from a read error, as a much more abundant clone is one base away. The rearrangement uses TRBV5-6 and TRBJ2-2; D call uncertain. The germline V gene has CDR1 SGHDT and CDR2 YYEEEE. V was pared by 4 bases and J by 4 bases, with 8 bases between. The CDR3 sequence is 13 residues long. CDR3 protein: CASSLGRTGELFF. The CDR3 DNA reads as TGTGCCAGCAGCCTAGGTCGCACCGGGGAGCTGTTTTTT. Full variable domain (outside the CDR3, taken from reference TRBV5-6 and TRBJ2-2): DAGVTQSPTHLIKTRGQQVTLRCSPKSGHDTVSWYQQALGQGPQFIFQYYEEEERQRGNFPDRFSGHQFPNYSSELNVNALLLGDSALYLCASSLGRTGELFFGEGSRLTVL.